Detailed here is one T cell receptor (beta chain). As handled by the study authors: Reference gene primers were amplified, and this amplification served to estimate nucleated cell counts. This table comes from immunoSEQ multiplex PCR, and its TCRdb copy is limited to in-frame clones, with some not included. The V and J calls and clone size come from that table; D and trimming were worked out from the DNA. Of about 180,000 clones in the sample, under 90% were seen once. This CDR3 region has 14 residues. Trimming cost V 3 bases and J 2 bases, with 10 bases left between them. CDR1 MDHEN and CDR2 SYDVKM come from the germline V gene. The data stem from a study of blood T cell repertoires in COVID-19. Overall study context: Collection of acute and convalescent COVID-19 samples took place in the United States, Italy and Spain.

The sequence derives from a person in their 70s with COVID-19, enrolled during active disease. Sequenced sample: peripheral blood. The chain employs TRBV28 and TRBJ1-1; D is unresolved. The CDR3 spells CASSLSQINTEAFF. The CDR3 bases are TGTGCCAGCAGTTTGTCACAGATAAACACTGAAGCTTTCTTT.